Given below is one TCR beta chain in context. Its cognate antigen is unknown. These data come from a study of siplizumab effects on memory and regulatory T cells. General study points: Among mappable alloreactive CD4+ clones, the Treg-derived fraction averaged approximately 70% with siplizumab versus about 25% in controls.

V lost 4 bases and J 0 bases, leaving 13 bases between the germline ends. The germline gives CDR1 SGHDT, CDR2 YYEEEE. The CDR3 covers 15 residues. The assay looked at about 97,000 TCR templates in each sample. The repertoire was sequenced with immunoSEQ multiplex PCR; TCRdb's copy has only in-frame clones and lacks some. The sample includes roughly 68,000 clones, 95% to 98% of them seen just once. This rearrangement joins TRBV5-6 to TRBJ1-1, with D tentatively TRBD1 (6 bases). The origin of this receptor is a human donor in good health. Specimen: naive CD8+ T cells sorted from blood. The DNA of the CDR3 is TGTGCCAGCAGCCCCTTAGGGGGGCTGAACACTGAAGCTTTCTTT. Protein product: CASSPLGGLNTEAFF. Supplemented by reference TRBV5-6 and TRBJ1-1, the full variable domain reads DAGVTQSPTHLIKTRGQQVTLRCSPKSGHDTVSWYQQALGQGPQFIFQYYEEEERQRGNFPDRFSGHQFPNYSSELNVNALLLGDSALYLCASSPLGGLNTEAFFGQGTRLTVV.